Presented here are 19 T cell receptor beta chains from one specimen sequenced in a study of blood T cell repertoires in COVID-19. Repertoires were generated with immunoSEQ multiplex PCR, while TCRdb's copy carries only in-frame clones and drops some. The sample holds approximately 170,000 clones, approximately 85% seen once. The sequenced sample was peripheral blood. All receptors derive from an older man with COVID-19, enrolled during active disease.

Remarks on this clone: The sample holds other DNA sequences that translate to the same CDR3. The chain employs TRBV5-6 and TRBJ2-7; no reliable D call. V was pared by 0 bases and J by 5 bases, with 12 bases between. The germline CDR1 and CDR2 sequences are SGHDT and YYEEEE. The CDR3 has 14 residues. CDR3 sequence reads: CASSLVSLPHEQYF. The CDR3 DNA reads TGTGCCAGCAGCTTGGTCTCCCTACCCCACGAGCAGTACTTC.

The gene calls are TRBV5-8 and TRBJ2-5; perhaps TRBD2 as D (6 bases). CDR3 size: 15 residues. The germline CDR1 and CDR2 sequences are SGHTS and YDEGEE. Trimming cost V 2 bases and J 2 bases, with 13 bases left between them. This chain's CDR3 is CASSFRRAGQETQYF. CDR3 nucleotide sequence: TGTGCCAGCAGCTTCCGTAGGGCGGGGCAAGAGACCCAGTACTTC.

V gene TRBV6-5 combines with J gene TRBJ1-3; no definite D call. CDR3 size: 16 residues. Per germline, CDR1 MNHEY and CDR2 SVGAGI. The V and J ends lost 0 bases and 0 bases respectively, with 9 bases between them. Here the CDR3 reads CASSYSQASSGNTIYF. The CDR3 DNA follows: TGTGCCAGCAGTTACTCCCAGGCGAGCTCTGGAAACACCATATATTTT.

J is TRBJ2-3 and V is TRBV5-8; no definite D call. Germline V CDR1 and CDR2: SGHTS, YDEGEE. This CDR3 has 16 amino acids. The germline V and J ends were trimmed by 0 bases and 3 bases, with 14 bases remaining between them. The CDR3 loop is CASSLAGFSRTDTQYF. In nucleotides, the CDR3 is TGTGCCAGCAGCTTGGCCGGGTTTTCTAGAACAGATACGCAGTATTTT.

The rearrangement links TRBV6-5 to TRBJ2-2; perhaps TRBD1 as D (6 bases). The CDR3 sequence is 15 residues long. Trimming left V 2 bases short and J 7 bases short, with 14 bases between. CDR1 and CDR2 from the germline V gene are MNHEY and SVGAGI. The CDR3 here is CASSYRNIQGGELFF. In DNA form, the CDR3 reads TGTGCCAGCAGTTACCGGAATATACAGGGCGGGGAGCTGTTTTTT.

This chain uses TRBV9 with TRBJ1-3; D is uncertain. The germline CDR1 and CDR2 sequences are SGDLS and YYNGEE. This CDR3 is 15 amino acids long. Trimming shortened V by 4 bases and J by 2 bases, and 13 bases separated the two germline ends. CDR3 loop: CASSRPSSTGNTIYF. As DNA, the CDR3 is TGTGCCAGCAGCAGACCTAGTAGTACTGGAAACACCATATATTTT.

The rearrangement links TRBV5-4 to TRBJ1-2; 8 bases match TRBD1. This CDR3 has 16 residues. The J segment lost 5 bases and the V segment lost 1 base, leaving 10 bases of the junction unmatched. The germline V gene encodes CDR1 SGHNT and CDR2 YYREEE (reference sequence). The CDR3 sequence is CASSLIHSGGDYGYTF. Here the CDR3 DNA reads TGTGCCAGCAGCTTGATTCATTCAGGGGGCGATTATGGCTACACCTTC. The whole variable domain, remainder taken from reference TRBV5-4 and TRBJ1-2, is ETGVTQSPTHLIKTRGQQVTLRCSSQSGHNTVSWYQQALGQGPQFIFQYYREEENGRGNFPPRFSGLQFPNYSSELNVNALELDDSALYLCASSLIHSGGDYGYTFGSGTRLTVV.

V gene TRBV12-3 or TRBV12-4 combines with J gene TRBJ1-1, with 7 positions matching TRBD1. This CDR3 has 13 amino acids. The J segment lost 6 bases and the V segment lost 3 bases, leaving 4 bases of the junction unmatched. CDR3 in amino acids: CASSFRDRSEAFF. The CDR3 bases are TGTGCCAGCAGTTTTAGGGACAGATCTGAAGCTTTCTTT.

The chain has TRBV7-2 and TRBJ2-2; D may be TRBD1 (5 bases). CDR1 and CDR2 from the germline V gene are SGHTA and FQGNSA. Trimming stripped 0 bases from V and 4 bases from J, with 6 bases between. The CDR3 consists of 14 residues. The CDR3 sequence is CASSLAGATGELFF. CDR3 bases: TGTGCCAGCAGCTTAGCAGGGGCCACCGGGGAGCTGTTTTTT.

J is TRBJ2-5 and V is TRBV27; TRBD1 matches 8 bases. There are 16 residues in the CDR3. CDR1 is MNHEY and CDR2 is SMNVEV in the germline V gene (reference sequence). V was clipped by 4 bases and J by 5 bases; unmatched bases: 12. CDR3 amino acids: CASSSSDRGLGETQYF. CDR3 in DNA: TGTGCCAGCAGTTCAAGCGACAGGGGATTGGGGGAGACCCAGTACTTC.

The chain is built from TRBV5-1 and TRBJ1-1, with D tentatively TRBD1 (6 bases). CDR3 length: 15 residues. CDR1 is SGHRS, CDR2 YFSETQ, per germline. V lost 0 bases, J lost 5 bases, and 14 bases lay in between. CDR3: CASSLERGKGTEAFF. The CDR3 DNA reads TGCGCCAGCAGCTTGGAGAGGGGGAAGGGGACTGAAGCTTTCTTT. Complete variable domain (other parts from reference TRBV5-1 and TRBJ1-1): KAGVTQTPRYLIKTRGQQVTLSCSPISGHRSVSWYQQTPGQGLQFLFEYFSETQRNKGNFPGRFSGRQFSNSRSEMNVSTLELGDSALYLCASSLERGKGTEAFFGQGTRLTVV.

The chain combines TRBV15 with TRBJ1-5; possibly TRBD1 for D (5 bases). Looked up from germline, CDR1 is LNHNV and CDR2 is YYDKDF (reference sequence). V was shortened by 0 bases and J by 0 bases, with 12 bases between the two germline ends. The CDR3 length is 17 residues. CDR3 DNA: TGTGCCACCAGCAGAGATCAGGCAGGGCTTAGCAATCAGCCCCAGCATTTT. It codes for CATSRDQAGLSNQPQHF.

This chain joins TRBV2 and TRBJ2-6; D gene uncertain. Germline V gene sequence: CDR1 SNHLY, CDR2 FYNNEI. The CDR3 runs to 16 residues. Trimming pared 1 base from V and 2 bases from J, leaving 9 bases between. The DNA for the CDR3 is TGTGCCAGCAGTGAAGGAACAACCGCTGGGGCCAACGTCCTGACTTTC. Protein: CASSEGTTAGANVLTF.

The rearrangement links TRBV7-9 to TRBJ1-6; D perhaps matches TRBD1 (5 bases). V lost 4 bases and J 5 bases, leaving 12 bases between the germline ends. The CDR3 has 15 amino acids. The germline V gene encodes CDR1 SEHNR and CDR2 FQNEAQ (reference sequence). This chain's CDR3 is CASSSRTPHNSPLHF. The DNA for the CDR3 is TGTGCCAGCAGCTCTAGGACACCTCATAATTCACCCCTCCACTTT.

This chain connects TRBV9 to TRBJ2-2; maybe TRBD1 (6 bases). The CDR3 contains 16 residues. V lost 4 bases and J 0 bases, leaving 13 bases between the germline ends. In germline, CDR1 is SGDLS, CDR2 YYNGEE. The CDR3 DNA follows: TGTGCCAGCAGCCCGAGGGGACAAGCGAACACCGGGGAGCTGTTTTTT. It is translated as CASSPRGQANTGELFF.

The V gene is TRBV18, the J gene TRBJ1-2; 11 positions match TRBD1. The V and J ends lost 3 bases and 7 bases, in that order; junction bases with no gene match: 10. The CDR3 contains 16 residues. Per germline, CDR1 KGHSH and CDR2 LQKENI. Here the CDR3 reads CASSPDRGRLGSGYTF. The DNA of the CDR3 is TGTGCCAGCTCACCGGACAGGGGGCGCCTGGGGAGTGGCTACACCTTC.

The V gene is TRBV5-4, the J gene TRBJ2-2; TRBD1 matches at 9 bases. V lost 1 base and J lost 5; bases outside the gene matches: 3. The CDR3 length is 15 residues. Germline V lookup: CDR1 SGHNT, CDR2 YYREEE (reference sequence). The CDR3 nucleotides read TGTGCCAGCAGCTTGACAGGGGGCCGGACCGGGGAGCTGTTTTTT. Protein product: CASSLTGGRTGELFF.

The V gene is TRBV5-1, the J gene TRBJ1-4; 11 bases are shared with TRBD1. In germline, CDR1 is SGHRS, CDR2 YFSETQ. CDR3 length: 14 residues. Unmatched junction bases numbered 3, after V lost 3 bases and J lost 8 bases. CDR3 loop: CASSSGDRGEKLFF. The CDR3 DNA reads as TGCGCCAGCAGCTCGGGGGACAGGGGGGAAAAACTGTTTTTT.

The J gene is TRBJ1-1, the V gene TRBV7-6; 9 positions match TRBD1. This CDR3 is 16 amino acids long. Trimming removed 4 bases from V and 1 base from J; junction bases left unmatched: 7. The V gene's germline CDR1 is SGHVS and CDR2 FNYEAQ. The CDR3 here is CASSWGQGLTNTEAFF. For the CDR3, the DNA is TGTGCCAGCAGCTGGGGACAGGGTCTCACGAACACTGAAGCTTTCTTT.